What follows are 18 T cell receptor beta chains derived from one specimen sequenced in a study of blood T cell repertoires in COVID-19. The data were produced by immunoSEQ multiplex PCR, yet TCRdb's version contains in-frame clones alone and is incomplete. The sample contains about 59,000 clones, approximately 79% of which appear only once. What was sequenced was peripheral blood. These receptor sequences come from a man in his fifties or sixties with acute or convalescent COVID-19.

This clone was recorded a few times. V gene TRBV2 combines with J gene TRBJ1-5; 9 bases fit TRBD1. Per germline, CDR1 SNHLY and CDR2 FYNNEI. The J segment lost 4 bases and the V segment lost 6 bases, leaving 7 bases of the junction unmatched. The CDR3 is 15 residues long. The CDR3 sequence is CASRGDRAGNQPQHF. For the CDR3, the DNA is TGTGCCAGCAGGGGGGACAGGGCTGGGAATCAGCCCCAGCATTTT.

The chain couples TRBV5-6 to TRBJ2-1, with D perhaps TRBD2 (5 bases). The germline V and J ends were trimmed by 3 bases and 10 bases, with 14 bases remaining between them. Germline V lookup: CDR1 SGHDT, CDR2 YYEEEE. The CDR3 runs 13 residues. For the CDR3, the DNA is TGTGCCAGCAGCTCCCGCACTAGTAGGGAGCAGTTCTTC. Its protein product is CASSSRTSREQFF.

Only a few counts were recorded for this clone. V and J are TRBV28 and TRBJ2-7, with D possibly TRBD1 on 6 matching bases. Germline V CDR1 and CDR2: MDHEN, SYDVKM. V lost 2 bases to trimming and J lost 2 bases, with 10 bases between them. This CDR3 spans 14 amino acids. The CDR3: CASSLNRAPYEQYF. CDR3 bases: TGTGCCAGCAGTTTAAACAGGGCTCCCTACGAGCAGTACTTC.

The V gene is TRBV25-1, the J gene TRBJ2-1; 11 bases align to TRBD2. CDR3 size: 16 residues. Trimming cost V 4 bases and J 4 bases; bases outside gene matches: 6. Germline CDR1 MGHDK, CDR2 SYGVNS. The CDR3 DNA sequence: TGTGCCAGCAGTGGCCATAGCGGGAGGGGTTACAATGAGCAGTTCTTC. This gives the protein CASSGHSGRGYNEQFF.

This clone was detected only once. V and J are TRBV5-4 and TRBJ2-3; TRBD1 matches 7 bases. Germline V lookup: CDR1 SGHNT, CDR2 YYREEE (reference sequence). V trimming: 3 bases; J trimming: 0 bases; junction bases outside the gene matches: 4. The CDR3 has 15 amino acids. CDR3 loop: CASSSSTGSTDTQYF. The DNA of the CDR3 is TGTGCCAGCAGCTCTTCGACAGGGAGCACAGATACGCAGTATTTT.

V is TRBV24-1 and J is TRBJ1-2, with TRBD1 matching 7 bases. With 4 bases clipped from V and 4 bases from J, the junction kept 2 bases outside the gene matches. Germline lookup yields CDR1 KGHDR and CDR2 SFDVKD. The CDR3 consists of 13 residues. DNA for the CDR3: TGTGCCACCAGTGACAGGGGGAGCTATGGCTACACCTTC. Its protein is CATSDRGSYGYTF.

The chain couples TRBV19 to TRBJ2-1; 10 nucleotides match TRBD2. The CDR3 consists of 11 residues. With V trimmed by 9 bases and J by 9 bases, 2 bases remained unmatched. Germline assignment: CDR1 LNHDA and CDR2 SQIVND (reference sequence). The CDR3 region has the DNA TGTGCCAGCACTAGCGGGATTGAGCAGTTCTTC. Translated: CASTSGIEQFF.

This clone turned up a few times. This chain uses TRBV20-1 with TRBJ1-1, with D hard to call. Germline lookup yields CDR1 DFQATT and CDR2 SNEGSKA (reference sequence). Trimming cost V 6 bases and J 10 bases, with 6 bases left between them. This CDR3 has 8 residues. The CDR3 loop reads CSARRAFF. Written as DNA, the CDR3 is TGCAGTGCAAGGAGAGCTTTCTTT.

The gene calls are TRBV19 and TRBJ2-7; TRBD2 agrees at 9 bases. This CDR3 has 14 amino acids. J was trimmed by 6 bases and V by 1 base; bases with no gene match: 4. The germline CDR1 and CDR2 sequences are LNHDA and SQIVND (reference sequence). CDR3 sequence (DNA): TGTGCCAGTAGTATAGCTAGCGGGACGGCCGAGCAGTACTTC. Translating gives CASSIASGTAEQYF.

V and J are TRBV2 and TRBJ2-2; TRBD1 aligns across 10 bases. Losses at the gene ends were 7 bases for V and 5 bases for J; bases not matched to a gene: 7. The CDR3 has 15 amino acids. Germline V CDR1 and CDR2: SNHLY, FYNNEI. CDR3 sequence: CASTPGQGGTGELFF. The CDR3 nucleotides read TGTGCCAGCACCCCCGGACAGGGGGGTACCGGGGAGCTGTTTTTT.

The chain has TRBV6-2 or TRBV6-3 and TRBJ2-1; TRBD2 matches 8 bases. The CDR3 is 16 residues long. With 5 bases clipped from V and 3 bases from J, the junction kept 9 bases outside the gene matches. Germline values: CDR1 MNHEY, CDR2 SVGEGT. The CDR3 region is CASSTRGSGIYNEQFF. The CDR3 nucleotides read TGTGCCAGCAGTACCCGGGGTAGCGGGATCTACAATGAGCAGTTCTTC.

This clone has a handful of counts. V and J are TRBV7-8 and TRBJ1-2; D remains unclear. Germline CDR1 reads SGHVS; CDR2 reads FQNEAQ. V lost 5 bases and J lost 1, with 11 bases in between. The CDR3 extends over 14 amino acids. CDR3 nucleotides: TGTGCCAGCAGCCCTCGTCAGGATAACTATGGCTACACCTTC. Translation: CASSPRQDNYGYTF.

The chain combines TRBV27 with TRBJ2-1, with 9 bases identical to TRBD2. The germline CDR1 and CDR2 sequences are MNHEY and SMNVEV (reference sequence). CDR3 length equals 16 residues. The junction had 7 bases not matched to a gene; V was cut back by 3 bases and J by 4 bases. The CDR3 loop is CASSLMGSGSYNEQFF. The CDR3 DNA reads TGTGCCAGCAGTTTGATGGGTAGCGGGAGTTACAATGAGCAGTTCTTC.

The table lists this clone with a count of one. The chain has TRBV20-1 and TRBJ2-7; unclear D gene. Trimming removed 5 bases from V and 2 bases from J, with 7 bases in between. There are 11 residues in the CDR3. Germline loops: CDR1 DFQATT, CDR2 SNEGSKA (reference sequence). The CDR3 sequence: CSAQKTYEQYF. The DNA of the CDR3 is TGCAGTGCTCAGAAGACCTACGAGCAGTACTTC.

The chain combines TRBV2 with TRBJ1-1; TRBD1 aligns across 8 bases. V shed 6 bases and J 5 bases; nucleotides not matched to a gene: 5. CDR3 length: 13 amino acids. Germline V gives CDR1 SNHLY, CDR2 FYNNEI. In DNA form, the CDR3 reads TGTGCCAGCAGGCCGGACAGGGTGACTGAAGCTTTCTTT. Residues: CASRPDRVTEAFF.

CDR3 coding DNA: TGTGCCAGCAGTGTGCGGGCAGAGACCCAGTACTTC. It codes for CASSVRAETQYF. V and J are TRBV2 and TRBJ2-5; weak D call: TRBD2 (5 bases). Germline loops: CDR1 SNHLY, CDR2 FYNNEI. V lost 4 bases to trimming and J lost 4 bases, with 7 bases between them. CDR3 length: 12 residues.

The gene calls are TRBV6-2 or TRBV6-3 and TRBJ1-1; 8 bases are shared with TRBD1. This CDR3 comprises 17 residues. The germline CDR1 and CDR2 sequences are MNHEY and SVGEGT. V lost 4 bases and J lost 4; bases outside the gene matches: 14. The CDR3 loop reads CASSFVGQGAGSTEAFF. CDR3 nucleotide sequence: TGTGCCAGCAGTTTCGTAGGACAGGGTGCTGGTAGCACTGAAGCTTTCTTT.

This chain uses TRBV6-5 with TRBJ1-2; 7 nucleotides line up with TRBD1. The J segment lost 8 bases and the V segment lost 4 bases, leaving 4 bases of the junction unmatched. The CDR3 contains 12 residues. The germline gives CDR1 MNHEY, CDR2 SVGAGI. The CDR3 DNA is TGTGCCAGCAGTTCGGACAGGAGAGGCTACACCTTC. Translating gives CASSSDRRGYTF.